Listed below are T cell receptor beta chains from one sample, sequenced in a study of CD8 T cells in ankylosing spondylitis. Using its own MiXCR run on the 5' RACE reads, TCRdb lists one record per CDR3 protein. Among just over 300,000 distinct CDR3 sequences listed, less than 25% were seen once. The sequencing input was blood, either unsorted or a sorted T cell fraction (not recorded which). These receptors all stem from a female donor with ankylosing spondylitis or in good health (not recorded which). The conserved cysteine and the conserved F or W are not part of the CDR3 here. The order of the fields is CDR3 length, V gene, J gene, CDR3 protein.

11	TRBV20-1	TRBJ2-5	SVAQGDQETQY
12	TRBV4-3	TRBJ2-1	ASSPGPVSDEQF
13	TRBV6-1	TRBJ2-7	ASRTTGAISYEQY
15	TRBV24-1	TRBJ2-6	ATSDLLTGSGANVLT
13	TRBV15	TRBJ2-1	ATNPRGGRANEQF
14	TRBV9	TRBJ2-5	ASSPTVNRGKETQY
11	TRBV4-2	TRBJ2-1	ASSQRGLGGQF
15	TRBV6-2/TRBV6-3	TRBJ2-1	ASSWRQGKDLDNEQF
15	TRBV7-8	TRBJ2-5	ASSLWGSGRARETQY
15	TRBV25-1	TRBJ2-1	ASNSGRSTVGYNEQF
15	TRBV7-7	TRBJ2-1	ASSRGIRGGGVNEQF
13	TRBV30	TRBJ1-6	AWRWWGRDNSPLH
12	TRBV4-3	TRBJ1-1	ASSQALQGTEAF
12	TRBV29-1	TRBJ2-3	SVGVIGGTDTQY
11	TRBV2	TRBJ1-1	ASRADRGTEAF
8	TRBV12-3/TRBV12-4	TRBJ1-1	ASRGAEAF
9	TRBV30	TRBJ2-1	AWSVNNEQF
18	TRBV29-1	TRBJ2-7	SVGRRWTGDNPTKHYEQY
10	TRBV10-3	TRBJ2-2	AISLLAGELF
14	TRBV7-2	TRBJ2-7	ASSLDVTSGAYEQY
15	TRBV7-2	TRBJ2-1	ASSFFNPGTGIHEQF
14	TRBV4-3	TRBJ2-1	ASSQDLRGGVHEQF
14	TRBV25-1	TRBJ2-1	ASTGKGMRVGNEQF
16	TRBV20-1	TRBJ2-3	SAITGTSGDTYTDTQY